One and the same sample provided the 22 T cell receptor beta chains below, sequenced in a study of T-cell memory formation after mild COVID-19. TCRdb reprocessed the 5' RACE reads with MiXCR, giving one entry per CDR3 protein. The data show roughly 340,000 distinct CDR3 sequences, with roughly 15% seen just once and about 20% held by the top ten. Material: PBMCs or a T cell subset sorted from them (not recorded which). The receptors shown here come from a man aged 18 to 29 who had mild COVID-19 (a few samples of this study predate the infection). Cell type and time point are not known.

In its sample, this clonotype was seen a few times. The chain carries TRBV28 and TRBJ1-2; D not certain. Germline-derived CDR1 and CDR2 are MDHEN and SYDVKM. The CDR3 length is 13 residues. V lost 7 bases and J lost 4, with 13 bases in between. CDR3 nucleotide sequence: TGTGCCAGCACCCCGCCCGGAGGCTATGGCTACACCTTC. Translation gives CASTPPGGYGYTF.

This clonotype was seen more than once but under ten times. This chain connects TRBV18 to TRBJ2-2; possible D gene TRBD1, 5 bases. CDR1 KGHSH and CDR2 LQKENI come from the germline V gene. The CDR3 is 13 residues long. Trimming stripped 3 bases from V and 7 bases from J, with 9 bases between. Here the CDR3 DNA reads TGTGCCAGCTCACCCCAGGGTCGCGGGGAGCTGTTTTTT. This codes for CASSPQGRGELFF.

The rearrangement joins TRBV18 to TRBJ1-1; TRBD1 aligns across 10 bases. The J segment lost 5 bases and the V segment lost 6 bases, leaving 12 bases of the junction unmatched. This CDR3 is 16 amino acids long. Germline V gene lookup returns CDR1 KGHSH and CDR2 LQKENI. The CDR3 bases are TGTGCCAGCTCTCCTGAGACAGGGGGCTGGGGTACTGAAGCTTTCTTT. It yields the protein CASSPETGGWGTEAFF. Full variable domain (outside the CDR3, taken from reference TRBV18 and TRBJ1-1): NAGVMQNPRHLVRRRGQEARLRCSPMKGHSHVYWYRQLPEEGLKFMVYLQKENIIDESGMPKERFSAEFPKEGPSILRIQQVVRGDSAAYFCASSPETGGWGTEAFFGQGTRLTVV.

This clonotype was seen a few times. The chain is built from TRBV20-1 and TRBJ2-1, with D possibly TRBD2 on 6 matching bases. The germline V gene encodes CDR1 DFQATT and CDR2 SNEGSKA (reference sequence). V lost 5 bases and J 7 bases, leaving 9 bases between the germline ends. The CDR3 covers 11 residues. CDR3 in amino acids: CSAPGVNEQFF. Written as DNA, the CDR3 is TGCAGTGCTCCGGGGGTTAATGAGCAGTTCTTC.

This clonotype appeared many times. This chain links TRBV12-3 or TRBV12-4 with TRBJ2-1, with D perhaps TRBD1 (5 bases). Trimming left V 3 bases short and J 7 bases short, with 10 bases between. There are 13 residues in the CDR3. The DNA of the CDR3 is TGTGCCAGCAGTTTTGTAGGGGTGAATGAGCAGTTCTTC. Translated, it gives CASSFVGVNEQFF.

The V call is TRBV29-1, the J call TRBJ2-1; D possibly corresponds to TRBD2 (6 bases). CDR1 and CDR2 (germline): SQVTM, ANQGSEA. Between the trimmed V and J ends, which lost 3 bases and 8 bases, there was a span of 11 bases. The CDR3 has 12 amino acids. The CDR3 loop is CSVEQGGYEQFF. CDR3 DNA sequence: TGCAGCGTTGAGCAGGGAGGATATGAGCAGTTCTTC.

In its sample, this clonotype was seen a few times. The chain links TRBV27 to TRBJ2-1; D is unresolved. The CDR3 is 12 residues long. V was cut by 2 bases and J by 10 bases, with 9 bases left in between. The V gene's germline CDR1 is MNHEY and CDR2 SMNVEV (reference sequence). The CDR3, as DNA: TGTGCCAGCAGTTTACCCAAGGGAGAGCAGTTCTTC. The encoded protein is CASSLPKGEQFF.

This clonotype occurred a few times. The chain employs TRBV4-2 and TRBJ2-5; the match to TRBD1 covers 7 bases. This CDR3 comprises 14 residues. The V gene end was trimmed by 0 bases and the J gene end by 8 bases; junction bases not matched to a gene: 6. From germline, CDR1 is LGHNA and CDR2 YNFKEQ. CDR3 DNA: TGTGCCAGCAGCCAAGACAGACAGGGTAGAACCCAGTACTTC. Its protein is CASSQDRQGRTQYF.

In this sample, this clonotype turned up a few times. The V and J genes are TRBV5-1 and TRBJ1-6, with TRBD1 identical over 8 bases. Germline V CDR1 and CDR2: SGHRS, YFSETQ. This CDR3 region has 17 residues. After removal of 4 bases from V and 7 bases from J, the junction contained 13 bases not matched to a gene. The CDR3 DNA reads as TGCGCCAGCAGCCCGGGCGACAGGGGTTGGGGGAATTCACCCCTCCACTTT. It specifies CASSPGDRGWGNSPLHF.

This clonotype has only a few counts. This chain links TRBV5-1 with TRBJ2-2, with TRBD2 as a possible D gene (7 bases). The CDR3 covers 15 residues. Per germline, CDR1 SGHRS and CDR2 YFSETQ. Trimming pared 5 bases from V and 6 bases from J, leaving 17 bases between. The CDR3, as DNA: TGCGCCAGCAGTCTGACGGGGGGCCCTGCCGGGGAGCTGTTTTTT. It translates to CASSLTGGPAGELFF.

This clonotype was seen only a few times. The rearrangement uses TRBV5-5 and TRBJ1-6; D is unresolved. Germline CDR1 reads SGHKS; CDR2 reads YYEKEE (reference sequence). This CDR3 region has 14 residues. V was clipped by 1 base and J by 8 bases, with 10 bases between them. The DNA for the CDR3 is TGTGCCAGCAGCTTGAGGATCCCAGATTCACCCCTCCACTTT. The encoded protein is CASSLRIPDSPLHF.

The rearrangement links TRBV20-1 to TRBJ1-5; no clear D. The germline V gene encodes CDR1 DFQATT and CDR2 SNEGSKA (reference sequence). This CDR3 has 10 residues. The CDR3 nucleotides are TGCAGGCCGCGTTTTATGCCCCAGCATTTT. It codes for CRPRFMPQHF.

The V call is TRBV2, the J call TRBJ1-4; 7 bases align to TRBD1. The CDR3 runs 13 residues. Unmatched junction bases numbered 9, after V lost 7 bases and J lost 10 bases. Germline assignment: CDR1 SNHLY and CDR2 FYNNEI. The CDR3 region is CASKQGGNSKLFF. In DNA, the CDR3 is TGTGCCAGCAAGCAGGGGGGGAATTCAAAACTGTTTTTT.

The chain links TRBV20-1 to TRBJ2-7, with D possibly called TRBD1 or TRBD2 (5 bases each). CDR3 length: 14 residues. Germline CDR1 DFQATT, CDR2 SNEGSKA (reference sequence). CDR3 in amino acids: CSGQGVGDPYEQYF. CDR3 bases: TGCAGCGGACAAGGCGTGGGGGACCCCTACGAGCAGTACTTC.

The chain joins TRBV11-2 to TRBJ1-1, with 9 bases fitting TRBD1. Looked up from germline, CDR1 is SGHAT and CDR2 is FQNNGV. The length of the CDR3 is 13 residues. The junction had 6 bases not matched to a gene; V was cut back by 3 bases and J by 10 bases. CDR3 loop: CASSLRTGEAAFF. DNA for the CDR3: TGTGCCAGCAGCTTGCGGACAGGGGAAGCAGCTTTCTTT.

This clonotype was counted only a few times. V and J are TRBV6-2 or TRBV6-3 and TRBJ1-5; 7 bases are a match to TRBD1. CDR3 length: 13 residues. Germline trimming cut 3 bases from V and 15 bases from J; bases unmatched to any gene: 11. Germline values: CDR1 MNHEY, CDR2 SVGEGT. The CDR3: CASSYALDREGHF. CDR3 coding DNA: TGTGCCAGCAGTTATGCCCTCGACAGGGAGGGGCATTTT.

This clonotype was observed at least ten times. CDR3 sequence (DNA): TGTGCCAGCAGTTTAGGCTCGGGTAGGGGGAATGAGCAGTTCTTC. It translates to CASSLGSGRGNEQFF. The chain carries TRBV12-3 or TRBV12-4 and TRBJ2-1; TRBD1 might be the D (6 bases). V gave up 1 base and J gave up 7 bases, with 14 bases separating them. CDR3 length: 15 residues.

CDR3 amino acids: CASSQGANQAYNEQFF. CDR3 sequence (DNA): TGCGCCAGCAGCCAGGGGGCAAATCAAGCCTACAATGAGCAGTTCTTC. The V and J genes are TRBV4-3 and TRBJ2-1; the D gene is possibly TRBD1 (6 bases). V was cut by 3 bases and J by 2 bases, with 14 bases left in between. Per germline, CDR1 LGHNA and CDR2 YSLEER. The CDR3 covers 16 residues.

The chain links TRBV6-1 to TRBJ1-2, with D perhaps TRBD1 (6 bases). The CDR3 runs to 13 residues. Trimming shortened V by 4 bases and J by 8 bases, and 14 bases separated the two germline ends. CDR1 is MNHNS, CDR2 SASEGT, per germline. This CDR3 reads CASSAWGAGGYTF. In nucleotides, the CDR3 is TGTGCCAGCAGTGCATGGGGGGCGGGCGGCTACACCTTC.

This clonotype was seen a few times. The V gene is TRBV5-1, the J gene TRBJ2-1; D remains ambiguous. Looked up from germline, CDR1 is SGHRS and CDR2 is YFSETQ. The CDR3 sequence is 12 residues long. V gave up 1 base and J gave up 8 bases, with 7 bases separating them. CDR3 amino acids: CASSLFGYEQFF. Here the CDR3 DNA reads TGCGCCAGCAGCTTGTTTGGGTATGAGCAGTTCTTC.

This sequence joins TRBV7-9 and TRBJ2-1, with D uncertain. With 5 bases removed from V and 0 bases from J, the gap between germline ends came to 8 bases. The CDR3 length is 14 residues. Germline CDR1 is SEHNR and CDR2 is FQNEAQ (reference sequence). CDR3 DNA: TGTGCCAGCAGCCACCGGAGCTCCTACAATGAGCAGTTCTTC. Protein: CASSHRSSYNEQFF.

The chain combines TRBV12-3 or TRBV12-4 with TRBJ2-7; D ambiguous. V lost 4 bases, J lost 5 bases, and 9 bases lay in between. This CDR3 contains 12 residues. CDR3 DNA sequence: TGTGCCAGCAGTTATCCGTGGGACGAGCAGTACTTC. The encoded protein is CASSYPWDEQYF.